Here is one TCR beta chain with its context. Its antigen is not identified. Libraries were prepared by immunoSEQ multiplex PCR; TCRdb keeps only in-frame clonotypes and omits some of them. The data hold fewer than 250,000 clones, with 75% to 90% observed a single time. V shed 7 bases, J shed 4 bases, and the junction held 6 bases outside the gene matches. Germline CDR1 SGDLS, CDR2 YYNGEE. The CDR3 sequence is 14 residues long. These data come from a study of cytomegalovirus exposure and HLA in healthy donors. Findings and limits, study-wide: The authors listed around 150 TCR beta chains as cytomegalovirus-associated.

The sequencing sample was made of PBMCs. The J gene is TRBJ2-2, the V gene TRBV9, with TRBD1 identical over 8 bases. This sequence was found in a woman aged 25 to 45 in good health and CMV-seropositive. CDR3 bases: TGTGCCAGCGGGGGGACAGGACTCACCGGGGAGCTGTTTTTT. As protein: CASGGTGLTGELFF.